This is a list of T cell receptor beta chains from one sample in a study of shared clonotypes between healthy human individuals. This table comes from immunoSEQ multiplex PCR, and its TCRdb copy is limited to in-frame clones, with some not included. The table has around 2,000,000 clones, more than 85% seen once. Sequencing was performed on naive CD8+ T cells from PBMCs. Receptors were obtained from a young man in good health. Some clones in this sample may be carry-over from other donors' samples. Both conserved end residues are part of each CDR3. The D gene is left open where the match is weak. Clone sizes are given selectively: once, few, many, or a class where the clone is expanded.

clone size: once
D gene: NA
J gene: TRBJ2-7
V gene: TRBV7-8
CDR3 protein: CASSPTGTYEQYF
CDR3 DNA: TGTGCCAGCAGCCCCACCGGGACCTACGAGCAGTACTTC

clone size: NA
D gene: NA
J gene: TRBJ1-2
V gene: TRBV29-1
CDR3 protein: CSVLEGEYYGYTF
CDR3 DNA: TGCAGCGTTCTTGAGGGAGAATACTATGGCTACACCTTC

clone size: NA
D gene: TRBD1
J gene: TRBJ2-7
V gene: TRBV2
CDR3 protein: CASTPRDSFYEQYF
CDR3 DNA: TGTGCCAGCACCCCAAGGGACAGCTTTTACGAGCAGTACTTC

clone size: NA
D gene: TRBD2
J gene: TRBJ2-2
V gene: TRBV19
CDR3 protein: CASSMGLAGPTGELFF
CDR3 DNA: TGTGCCAGTAGTATGGGACTAGCGGGACCCACCGGGGAGCTGTTTTTT

clone size: NA
D gene: NA
J gene: TRBJ2-7
V gene: TRBV7-8
CDR3 protein: CASSYGRVSYEQYF
CDR3 DNA: TGTGCCAGCAGCTACGGAAGGGTCTCCTACGAGCAGTACTTC

clone size: NA
D gene: NA
J gene: TRBJ1-2
V gene: TRBV7-9
CDR3 protein: CASPFGKGLNYGYTF
CDR3 DNA: TGTGCCAGCCCCTTTGGTAAGGGGCTCAACTATGGCTACACCTTC

clone size: few
D gene: NA
J gene: TRBJ1-1
V gene: TRBV28
CDR3 protein: CASGTAEAFF
CDR3 DNA: TGTGCCAGCGGTACCGCCGAAGCTTTCTTT

clone size: once
D gene: NA
J gene: TRBJ2-7
V gene: TRBV27
CDR3 protein: CASRLGGSGYYEQYF
CDR3 DNA: TGTGCCAGCAGACTCGGCGGTAGCGGCTACTACGAGCAGTACTTC

clone size: once
D gene: NA
J gene: TRBJ2-1
V gene: TRBV5-6
CDR3 protein: CASSLGRNYNEQFF
CDR3 DNA: TGTGCCAGCAGCTTGGGCCGAAACTACAATGAGCAGTTCTTC

clone size: NA
D gene: NA
J gene: TRBJ2-7
V gene: TRBV4-3
CDR3 protein: CASSQDGGTSYEQYF
CDR3 DNA: TGCGCCAGCAGCCAAGATGGCGGAACCTCCTACGAGCAGTACTTC

clone size: NA
D gene: NA
J gene: TRBJ2-5
V gene: TRBV6-5
CDR3 protein: CASSYSGEGGTETQYF
CDR3 DNA: TGTGCCAGCAGTTACTCGGGGGAGGGGGGGACAGAGACCCAGTACTTC

clone size: NA
D gene: NA
J gene: TRBJ1-1
V gene: TRBV10-3
CDR3 protein: CAIKASVGNTEAFF
CDR3 DNA: TGTGCCATCAAGGCTTCCGTTGGGAACACTGAAGCTTTCTTT

clone size: NA
D gene: NA
J gene: TRBJ1-2
V gene: TRBV29-1
CDR3 protein: CSVDRTENYGYTF
CDR3 DNA: TGCAGCGTTGACCGGACAGAAAACTATGGCTACACCTTC

clone size: NA
D gene: TRBD1
J gene: TRBJ2-1
V gene: TRBV4-3
CDR3 protein: CASSPRTGTAYNEQFF
CDR3 DNA: TGCGCCAGCAGCCCCCGAACCGGGACAGCCTACAATGAGCAGTTCTTC

clone size: NA
D gene: NA
J gene: TRBJ1-5
V gene: TRBV27
CDR3 protein: CASSLNAGTLAQPQHF
CDR3 DNA: TGTGCCAGCAGTTTGAACGCCGGGACCTTGGCTCAGCCCCAGCATTTT

clone size: NA
D gene: NA
J gene: TRBJ2-1
V gene: TRBV6-6
CDR3 protein: CASSYSNGVLGGQFF
CDR3 DNA: TGTGCCAGCAGTTACTCGAACGGTGTCCTTGGGGGGCAGTTCTTC

clone size: NA
D gene: NA
J gene: TRBJ2-3
V gene: TRBV9
CDR3 protein: CASSVGRGADTQYF
CDR3 DNA: TGTGCCAGCAGCGTAGGACGGGGGGCGGATACGCAGTATTTT

clone size: NA
D gene: TRBD2
J gene: TRBJ2-1
V gene: TRBV27
CDR3 protein: CASSLIMGSLAGKFF
CDR3 DNA: TGTGCCAGCAGTTTAATCATGGGGTCGCTAGCGGGAAAGTTCTTC

clone size: NA
D gene: NA
J gene: TRBJ2-5
V gene: TRBV27
CDR3 protein: CASSPTAGGETQYF
CDR3 DNA: TGTGCCAGCAGTCCGACCGCTGGGGGGGAGACCCAGTACTTC

clone size: NA
D gene: NA
J gene: TRBJ1-2
V gene: TRBV28
CDR3 protein: CASSFESGDNYGYTF
CDR3 DNA: TGTGCCAGCAGTTTTGAATCAGGGGATAACTATGGCTACACCTTC

clone size: NA
D gene: NA
J gene: TRBJ2-3
V gene: TRBV15
CDR3 protein: CATSSPSPRPGTQYF
CDR3 DNA: TGTGCCACCTCCTCCCCCTCACCCCGACCGGGTACGCAGTATTTT

clone size: NA
D gene: NA
J gene: TRBJ2-2
V gene: TRBV9
CDR3 protein: CASSATVSPGELFF
CDR3 DNA: TGTGCCAGCAGCGCGACAGTATCCCCCGGGGAGCTGTTTTTT

clone size: NA
D gene: TRBD2
J gene: TRBJ2-2
V gene: TRBV19
CDR3 protein: CASSERTGGYTGELFF
CDR3 DNA: TGTGCCAGTAGTGAGCGAACGGGAGGCTACACCGGGGAGCTGTTTTTT

clone size: NA
D gene: NA
J gene: TRBJ2-5
V gene: TRBV5-6
CDR3 protein: CASSLGVKTQYF
CDR3 DNA: TGTGCCAGCAGCTTGGGGGTGAAGACCCAGTACTTC

clone size: NA
D gene: TRBD1
J gene: TRBJ1-4
V gene: TRBV14
CDR3 protein: CASRRQGRSEKLFF
CDR3 DNA: TGTGCCAGCAGACGACAGGGGAGATCTGAAAAACTGTTTTTT

clone size: NA
D gene: NA
J gene: TRBJ2-7
V gene: TRBV6-1
CDR3 protein: CASSEARLPTYEQYF
CDR3 DNA: TGTGCCAGCAGTGAAGCGCGCTTACCAACCTACGAGCAGTACTTC

clone size: NA
D gene: TRBD2
J gene: TRBJ2-2
V gene: TRBV4-1
CDR3 protein: CASSPREGAGEITAGELFF
CDR3 DNA: TGCGCCAGCAGCCCCCGGGAGGGAGCGGGAGAGATCACGGCCGGGGAGCTGTTTTTT

clone size: NA
D gene: NA
J gene: TRBJ2-7
V gene: TRBV5-8
CDR3 protein: CASSPVVREQYF
CDR3 DNA: TGTGCCAGCAGCCCGGTCGTTCGGGAGCAGTACTTC

clone size: NA
D gene: TRBD2
J gene: TRBJ2-1
V gene: TRBV19
CDR3 protein: CASSVRLAGKINNEQFF
CDR3 DNA: TGTGCCAGTAGTGTACGACTAGCGGGAAAGATTAACAATGAGCAGTTCTTC

clone size: NA
D gene: TRBD2
J gene: TRBJ2-1
V gene: TRBV7-9
CDR3 protein: CASSGGLAGGYEQFF
CDR3 DNA: TGTGCCAGCAGCGGTGGACTAGCGGGAGGCTATGAGCAGTTCTTC

clone size: NA
D gene: NA
J gene: TRBJ2-7
V gene: TRBV4-1
CDR3 protein: CASSQVHGGIGYEQYF
CDR3 DNA: TGCGCCAGCAGCCAGGTACACGGTGGAATAGGCTACGAGCAGTACTTC

clone size: few
D gene: TRBD1
J gene: TRBJ1-1
V gene: TRBV30
CDR3 protein: CAWSEGTGALLAFF
CDR3 DNA: TGTGCCTGGAGTGAGGGAACAGGGGCCCTGCTAGCTTTCTTT

clone size: NA
D gene: NA
J gene: TRBJ1-1
V gene: TRBV7-9
CDR3 protein: CASSERENTEAFF
CDR3 DNA: TGTGCCAGCAGTGAGAGAGAGAACACTGAAGCTTTCTTT

clone size: NA
D gene: TRBD1
J gene: TRBJ2-2
V gene: TRBV7-9
CDR3 protein: CASGQGEVPGELFF
CDR3 DNA: TGTGCCAGCGGACAGGGTGAAGTCCCCGGGGAGCTGTTTTTT

clone size: NA
D gene: NA
J gene: TRBJ2-1
V gene: TRBV10-3
CDR3 protein: CAISRGTLAGNEQFF
CDR3 DNA: TGTGCCATCAGTCGAGGGACTCTCGCAGGGAATGAGCAGTTCTTC

clone size: NA
D gene: NA
J gene: TRBJ2-5
V gene: TRBV11-2
CDR3 protein: CATTTWRSPQETQYF
CDR3 DNA: TGTGCCACCACCACGTGGAGGTCACCACAAGAGACCCAGTACTTC

clone size: NA
D gene: TRBD2
J gene: TRBJ2-1
V gene: TRBV9
CDR3 protein: CASSVVPSGVGVGSYNEQFF
CDR3 DNA: TGTGCCAGCAGCGTAGTTCCTAGCGGGGTTGGTGTAGGCTCCTACAATGAGCAGTTCTTC

clone size: NA
D gene: NA
J gene: TRBJ1-3
V gene: TRBV11-1
CDR3 protein: CASSFGNRGSSGNTIYF
CDR3 DNA: TGTGCCAGCAGCTTTGGGAATCGGGGAAGCTCTGGAAACACCATATATTTT

clone size: NA
D gene: NA
J gene: TRBJ2-7
V gene: TRBV6-5
CDR3 protein: CASSFLGVSYEQYF
CDR3 DNA: TGTGCCAGCAGTTTCCTGGGAGTCTCCTACGAGCAGTACTTC

clone size: NA
D gene: NA
J gene: TRBJ2-3
V gene: TRBV25-1
CDR3 protein: CASSRGSRTDTQYF
CDR3 DNA: TGTGCCAGCTCGCGAGGCAGTCGCACAGATACGCAGTATTTT

clone size: NA
D gene: TRBD1
J gene: TRBJ2-2
V gene: TRBV27
CDR3 protein: CASSWDRSTGELFF
CDR3 DNA: TGTGCCAGCAGTTGGGACAGAAGTACCGGGGAGCTGTTTTTT

clone size: NA
D gene: NA
J gene: TRBJ1-1
V gene: TRBV7-9
CDR3 protein: CASRTGIRNTEAFF
CDR3 DNA: TGTGCCAGCAGAACCGGGATAAGGAACACTGAAGCTTTCTTT

clone size: NA
D gene: NA
J gene: TRBJ2-7
V gene: TRBV5-1
CDR3 protein: CASGDGSLSYEQYF
CDR3 DNA: TGCGCCAGCGGGGACGGGTCCCTCTCCTACGAGCAGTACTTC

clone size: NA
D gene: NA
J gene: TRBJ2-5
V gene: TRBV6-4
CDR3 protein: CASSDIGTQETQYF
CDR3 DNA: TGTGCCAGCAGTGATATCGGCACGCAAGAGACCCAGTACTTC

clone size: NA
D gene: NA
J gene: TRBJ2-1
V gene: TRBV7-9
CDR3 protein: CASSPRDWGSYNEQFF
CDR3 DNA: TGTGCCAGCAGCCCCCGGGACTGGGGCTCCTACAATGAGCAGTTCTTC

clone size: few
D gene: NA
J gene: TRBJ1-5
V gene: TRBV7-9
CDR3 protein: CASSPTGIGNQPQHF
CDR3 DNA: TGTGCCAGCAGCCCTACAGGGATTGGCAATCAGCCCCAGCATTTT

clone size: NA
D gene: TRBD2
J gene: TRBJ2-1
V gene: TRBV4-1
CDR3 protein: CASSQDDRAGPYNEQFF
CDR3 DNA: TGCGCCAGCAGCCAAGATGACCGAGCGGGACCCTACAATGAGCAGTTCTTC

clone size: NA
D gene: NA
J gene: TRBJ1-2
V gene: TRBV7-2
CDR3 protein: CASSVRDHTYGYTF
CDR3 DNA: TGTGCCAGCAGCGTTCGGGACCACACCTATGGCTACACCTTC

clone size: NA
D gene: NA
J gene: TRBJ2-2
V gene: TRBV14
CDR3 protein: CASSQKLAPGELFF
CDR3 DNA: TGTGCCAGCAGCCAGAAACTAGCTCCCGGGGAGCTGTTTTTT

clone size: NA
D gene: NA
J gene: TRBJ2-7
V gene: TRBV11-2
CDR3 protein: CASSLSQFYEQYF
CDR3 DNA: TGTGCCAGCAGCTTAAGCCAATTCTACGAGCAGTACTTC

clone size: NA
D gene: NA
J gene: TRBJ1-1
V gene: TRBV27
CDR3 protein: CASSLGLFMNTEAFF
CDR3 DNA: TGTGCCAGCAGTCTCGGGCTTTTCATGAACACTGAAGCTTTCTTT

clone size: few
D gene: NA
J gene: TRBJ1-1
V gene: TRBV12-5
CDR3 protein: CASALTGVNTEAFF
CDR3 DNA: TGTGCTAGTGCCCTGACAGGTGTGAACACTGAAGCTTTCTTT

clone size: NA
D gene: NA
J gene: TRBJ2-7
V gene: TRBV28
CDR3 protein: CASSLAGSYEQYF
CDR3 DNA: TGTGCCAGCAGTTTAGCAGGATCCTACGAGCAGTACTTC

clone size: NA
D gene: NA
J gene: TRBJ1-4
V gene: TRBV6-1
CDR3 protein: CASSEHQGREKLFF
CDR3 DNA: TGTGCCAGCAGTGAACACCAGGGGAGGGAAAAACTGTTTTTT

clone size: NA
D gene: NA
J gene: TRBJ2-1
V gene: TRBV7-3
CDR3 protein: CASSFSSANEQFF
CDR3 DNA: TGTGCCAGCAGCTTTTCGAGCGCCAATGAGCAGTTCTTC

clone size: NA
D gene: NA
J gene: TRBJ2-1
V gene: TRBV18
CDR3 protein: CASSPPITLTDNEQFF
CDR3 DNA: TGTGCCAGCTCACCACCGATCACACTCACCGACAATGAGCAGTTCTTC

clone size: NA
D gene: TRBD1
J gene: TRBJ1-1
V gene: TRBV28
CDR3 protein: CASSLPGQGVLNTEAFF
CDR3 DNA: TGTGCCAGCAGTTTACCGGGACAGGGAGTCCTGAACACTGAAGCTTTCTTT

clone size: NA
D gene: TRBD2
J gene: TRBJ2-2
V gene: TRBV19
CDR3 protein: CASSPASGSNTGELFF
CDR3 DNA: TGTGCCAGTAGTCCAGCTAGCGGGTCGAACACCGGGGAGCTGTTTTTT

clone size: NA
D gene: NA
J gene: TRBJ1-1
V gene: TRBV28
CDR3 protein: CASSFPGGNTEAFF
CDR3 DNA: TGTGCCAGCAGTTTTCCGGGCGGGAACACTGAAGCTTTCTTT

clone size: NA
D gene: NA
J gene: TRBJ2-5
V gene: TRBV2
CDR3 protein: CASSGSQGGETQYF
CDR3 DNA: TGTGCCAGCAGTGGGAGTCAGGGGGGGGAGACCCAGTACTTC